A single sample gave rise to the 14 T cell receptor beta chains below, sequenced in a study of T-cell memory formation after mild COVID-19. Via MiXCR, TCRdb re-called the 5' RACE reads, giving one row per CDR3 protein. The sample carries 250,000 to 300,000 distinct CDR3 sequences, roughly 18% recorded once. Sequenced input: PBMCs or a T cell subset sorted from them (not recorded which). These TCRs come from a man younger than 30 who had mild COVID-19 (a few samples of this study predate the infection). Cell type and time point are not known.

The chain joins TRBV20-1 to TRBJ2-5; 13 positions match TRBD2. Per germline, CDR1 DFQATT and CDR2 SNEGSKA (reference sequence). CDR3 size: 15 residues. The J segment lost 2 bases and the V segment lost 5 bases, leaving 5 bases of the junction unmatched. CDR3 sequence reads: CSAGAGLAGQETQYF. For the CDR3, the DNA is TGCAGTGCTGGGGCGGGACTAGCGGGGCAAGAGACCCAGTACTTC.

This clonotype was observed a few times. At one end the junction does not follow the germline gene, possibly because of a read error. This chain connects TRBV10-3 to TRBJ2-1; D uncertain. The V gene's germline CDR1 is ENHRY and CDR2 SYGVKD. The CDR3 contains 11 residues. In DNA form, the CDR3 reads TGTGCCATCAGTGAGTCAGGTTACGGTATCTTC. Its protein product is CAISESGYGIF.

This clonotype occurred a few times. The CDR3 region is CASSQVPASGHPSSYNEQFF. CDR3 DNA: TGTGCCAGCAGCCAAGTACCGGCTAGCGGGCATCCTAGCTCCTACAATGAGCAGTTCTTC. This chain connects TRBV11-2 to TRBJ2-1; the match to TRBD2 covers 8 bases. Germline V gives CDR1 SGHAT, CDR2 FQNNGV. After removal of 5 bases from V and 0 bases from J, the junction contained 18 bases not matched to a gene. This CDR3 contains 20 residues.

This clonotype was recorded a few times. The rearrangement joins TRBV2 to TRBJ1-5; TRBD1 is a possible D gene (6 bases). Germline V gives CDR1 SNHLY, CDR2 FYNNEI. The length of the CDR3 is 14 residues. V lost 5 bases to trimming and J lost 6 bases, with 14 bases between them. For the CDR3, the DNA is TGTGCCAGCAGTAAAGACAGGAACCCTCAGCCCCAGCATTTT. Protein product: CASSKDRNPQPQHF.

This rearrangement joins TRBV27 to TRBJ2-5; D gene ambiguous. This CDR3 is 14 amino acids long. The germline V and J ends were trimmed by 3 bases and 0 bases, with 8 bases remaining between them. Germline lookup yields CDR1 MNHEY and CDR2 SMNVEV (reference sequence). CDR3 sequence: CASSFRMYQETQYF. The CDR3, as DNA: TGTGCCAGCAGTTTTCGGATGTACCAAGAGACCCAGTACTTC.

This clonotype was detected only once. The chain employs TRBV20-1 and TRBJ2-3; 9 bases map to TRBD2. The V gene's germline CDR1 is DFQATT and CDR2 SNEGSKA (reference sequence). The CDR3 has 16 residues. Trimming at V came to 6 bases and at J to 4 bases, leaving 14 bases not matched to a gene. CDR3 sequence reads: CSAHQPLAGSSDTQYF. The CDR3 nucleotides are TGCAGTGCCCACCAGCCCCTAGCGGGGTCGTCAGATACGCAGTATTTT.

This clonotype was observed a few times. The J gene is TRBJ1-5, the V gene TRBV4-2; no reliable D call. CDR3 length: 15 amino acids. From germline, CDR1 is LGHNA and CDR2 YNFKEQ. V was trimmed by 4 bases and J by 0 bases, leaving 10 bases between them. The CDR3 nucleotides are TGTGCCAGCAGCCGCCGGGTAGATAGCAATCAGCCCCAGCATTTT. It specifies CASSRRVDSNQPQHF.

The chain joins TRBV2 to TRBJ2-7; D uncertain. The length of the CDR3 is 13 residues. Trimming cost V 2 bases and J 3 bases, with 8 bases left between them. The V gene's germline CDR1 is SNHLY and CDR2 FYNNEI. In DNA form, the CDR3 reads TGTGCCAGCAGTGAAATGGAAGGCTACGAGCAGTACGTC. Its translation: CASSEMEGYEQYV.

This rearrangement joins TRBV20-1 to TRBJ1-2; 8 bases map to TRBD1. The CDR3 sequence is 14 residues long. Germline V lookup: CDR1 DFQATT, CDR2 SNEGSKA (reference sequence). J was trimmed by 7 bases and V by 3 bases; bases with no gene match: 10. CDR3 coding DNA: TGCAGTGCTAGCGACCAGGGGGCAGGGGGTGGCTACACCTTC. Encoded protein: CSASDQGAGGGYTF.

A few counts support this clonotype. This chain uses TRBV11-2 with TRBJ2-7; D unresolved. CDR3 size: 14 residues. V lost 1 base and J lost 2, with 9 bases in between. The germline CDR1 and CDR2 sequences are SGHAT and FQNNGV. This chain's CDR3 is CASSLGLSTYEQYF. DNA for the CDR3: TGTGCCAGCAGCTTAGGTCTCAGTACCTACGAGCAGTACTTC. The full variable domain, with the rest looked up from reference TRBV11-2 and TRBJ2-7, is EAGVAQSPRYKIIEKRQSVAFWCNPISGHATLYWYQQILGQGPKLLIQFQNNGVVDDSQLPKDRFSAERLKGVDSTLKIQPAKLEDSAVYLCASSLGLSTYEQYFGPGTRLTVT.

This clonotype was observed at least ten times. The rearrangement joins TRBV5-6 to TRBJ2-3; TRBD2 is a possible D gene (7 bases). The CDR3 loop spans 16 amino acids. Germline lookup yields CDR1 SGHDT and CDR2 YYEEEE. Trimming removed 0 bases at V and 6 bases at J, with 17 bases between. The CDR3, as DNA: TGTGCCAGCAGCTTGGATCTTCCGGGGGGCAGGGATACGCAGTATTTT. It yields the protein CASSLDLPGGRDTQYF.

This sequence joins TRBV7-2 and TRBJ2-3; possible D gene TRBD2, 6 bases. Trimming took off 5 bases at V and 3 bases at J, with 9 bases between the two ends. There are 13 residues in the CDR3. Looked up from germline, CDR1 is SGHTA and CDR2 is FQGNSA. CDR3 amino acids: CASSNAGTDTQYF. CDR3 sequence (DNA): TGTGCCAGCAGCAACGCGGGAACAGATACGCAGTATTTT.

The chain is built from TRBV25-1 and TRBJ1-2, with TRBD1 as a possible D gene (5 bases). The CDR3 loop spans 15 amino acids. Germline lookup yields CDR1 MGHDK and CDR2 SYGVNS. The ends were cut back, 3 bases at V and 4 bases at J, with 15 bases in the middle. CDR3 in amino acids: CASSDPAGISYGYTF. Here the CDR3 DNA reads TGTGCCAGCAGTGACCCGGCAGGGATATCCTATGGCTACACCTTC.

The chain has TRBV4-3 and TRBJ1-5; weak D call: TRBD1 (5 bases). Germline V gives CDR1 LGHNA, CDR2 YSLEER. Trimming cost V 0 bases and J 5 bases, with 11 bases left between them. The CDR3 spans 15 residues. The DNA of the CDR3 is TGCGCCAGCAGCCAAGATTTAGGGGACCATCAGCCCCAGCATTTT. Protein product: CASSQDLGDHQPQHF.